This T cell receptor beta chain was captured in a study of spatial heterogeneity in lung cancer. Study overall: Detected beta-chain sequences consistently exceeded alpha-chain sequences. A unique TCR and UMI combination showed up more than ten times in raw reads, on average.

TCRdb called the 5' RACE reads again in MiXCR, with one record for every CDR3 protein. The table records 90,000 to 95,000 distinct CDR3 sequences, roughly 12% of them present only once. This clonotype was seen a few times. V was pared by 5 bases and J by 4 bases, with 9 bases of the junction left unmatched. The CDR3 has 15 amino acids. Germline V gene data show CDR1 as SEHNR and CDR2 as FQNEAQ (reference sequence). Time point of the sample: sample taken at primary tumor resection. Whole RNA obtained from tumor, nontumor lung or frozen PBMC underwent sequencing without sorting. The sequences come from PBMCs, collected at surgery. The sequence came from a male donor with early-stage non-small cell lung cancer. The J gene is TRBJ1-2, the V gene TRBV7-9; 8 bases fit TRBD1. The CDR3 DNA follows: TGTGCCAGCAGCGCCCGGACAGGGTCCGGCTATGGCTACACCTTC. Encoded protein: CASSARTGSGYGYTF. Filled out from reference TRBV7-9 and TRBJ1-2, the complete variable domain reads DTGVSQNPRHKITKRGQNVTFRCDPISEHNRLYWYRQTLGQGPEFLTYFQNEAQLEKSRLLSDRFSAERPKGSFSTLEIQRTEQGDSAMYLCASSARTGSGYGYTFGSGTRLTVV.